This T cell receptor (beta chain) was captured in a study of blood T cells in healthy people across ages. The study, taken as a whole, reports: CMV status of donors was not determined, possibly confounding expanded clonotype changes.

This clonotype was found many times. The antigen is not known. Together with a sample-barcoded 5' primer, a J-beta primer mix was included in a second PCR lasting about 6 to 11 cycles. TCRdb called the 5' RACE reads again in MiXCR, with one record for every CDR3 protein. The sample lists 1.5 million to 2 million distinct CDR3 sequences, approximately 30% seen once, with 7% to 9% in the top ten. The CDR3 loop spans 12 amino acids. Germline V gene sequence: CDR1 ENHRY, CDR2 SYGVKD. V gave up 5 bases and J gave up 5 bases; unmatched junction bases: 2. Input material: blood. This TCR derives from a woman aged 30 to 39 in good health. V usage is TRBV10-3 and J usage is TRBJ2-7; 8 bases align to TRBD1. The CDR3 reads CAISQGAHEQYF. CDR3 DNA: TGTGCCATCAGTCAGGGGGCCCACGAGCAGTACTTC.